This T cell receptor (beta chain) was sequenced in a study of beta chain features in type 1 diabetes. Trimming removed 0 bases at V and 0 bases at J, with 3 bases between. Germline V gene lookup returns CDR1 SGDLS and CDR2 YYNGEE. There are 13 residues in the CDR3. The study, taken as a whole, reports: TCRB CDR3s were moderately but significantly shorter in Type 1 diabetes patients in all four CD4+ subsets.

Every isolated RNA sample was fully reverse transcribed, so sequencing captured expressed TCRB transcripts. The assay was immunoSEQ multiplex PCR, and TCRdb's table has in-frame clones only and misses some. Of roughly 300,000 clones listed, roughly 13% are singletons. As for this clone: The target antigen is unknown. Distinct nucleotide sequences in the sample also encode this CDR3.

The sequenced sample was naive CD4+ T cells from blood. The TCR was taken from a man aged 30 to 45 with type 1 diabetes. V gene TRBV9 combines with J gene TRBJ1-1; D is unclear. Here the CDR3 DNA reads TGTGCCAGCAGCGTAGCAATGAACACTGAAGCTTTCTTT. It is translated as CASSVAMNTEAFF. Full variable domain (remainder filled in from reference TRBV9 and TRBJ1-1): DSGVTQTPKHLITATGQRVTLRCSPRSGDLSVYWYQQSLDQGLQFLIQYYNGEERAKGNILERFSAQQFPDLHSELNLSSLELGDSALYFCASSVAMNTEAFFGQGTRLTVV.